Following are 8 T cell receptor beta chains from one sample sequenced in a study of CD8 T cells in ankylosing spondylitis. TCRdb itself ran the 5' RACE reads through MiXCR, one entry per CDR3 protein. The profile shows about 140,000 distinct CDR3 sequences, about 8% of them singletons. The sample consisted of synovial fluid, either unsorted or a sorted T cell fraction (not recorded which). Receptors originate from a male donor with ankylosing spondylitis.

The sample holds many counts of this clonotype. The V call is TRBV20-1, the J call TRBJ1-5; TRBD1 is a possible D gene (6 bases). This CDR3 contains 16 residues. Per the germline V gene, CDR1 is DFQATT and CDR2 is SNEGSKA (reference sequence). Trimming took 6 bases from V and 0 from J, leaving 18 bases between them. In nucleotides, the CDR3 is TGCAGTGCCTCTGACTCCACAGGGTATAGCAATCAGCCCCAGCATTTT. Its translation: CSASDSTGYSNQPQHF.

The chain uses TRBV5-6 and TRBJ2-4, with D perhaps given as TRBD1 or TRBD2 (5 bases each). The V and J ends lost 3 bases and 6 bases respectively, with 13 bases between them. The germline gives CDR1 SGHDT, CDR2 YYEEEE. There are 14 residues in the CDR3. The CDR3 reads CASSSRGGGNIQYF. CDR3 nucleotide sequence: TGTGCCAGCAGCTCCCGGGGTGGGGGAAACATTCAGTACTTC.

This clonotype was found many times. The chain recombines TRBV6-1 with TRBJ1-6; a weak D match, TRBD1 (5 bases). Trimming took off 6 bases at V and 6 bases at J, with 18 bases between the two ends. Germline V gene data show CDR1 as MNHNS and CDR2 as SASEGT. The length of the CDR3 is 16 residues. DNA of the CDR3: TGTGCCAGCAGCTCACCGCCGGGGCAGGCTAATTCACCCCTCCACTTT. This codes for CASSSPPGQANSPLHF.

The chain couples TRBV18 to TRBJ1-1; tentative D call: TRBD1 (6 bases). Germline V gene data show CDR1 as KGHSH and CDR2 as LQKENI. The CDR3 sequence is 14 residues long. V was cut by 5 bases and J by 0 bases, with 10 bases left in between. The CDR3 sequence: CASSKGGMNTEAFF. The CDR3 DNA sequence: TGTGCCAGCTCAAAGGGGGGCATGAACACTGAAGCTTTCTTT. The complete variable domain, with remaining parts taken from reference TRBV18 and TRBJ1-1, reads NAGVMQNPRHLVRRRGQEARLRCSPMKGHSHVYWYRQLPEEGLKFMVYLQKENIIDESGMPKERFSAEFPKEGPSILRIQQVVRGDSAAYFCASSKGGMNTEAFFGQGTRLTVV.

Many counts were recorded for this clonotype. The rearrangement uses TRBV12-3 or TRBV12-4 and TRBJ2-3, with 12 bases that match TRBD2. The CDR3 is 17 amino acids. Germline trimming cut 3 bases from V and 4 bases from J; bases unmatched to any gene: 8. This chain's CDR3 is CASSFGLAGGRPDTQYF. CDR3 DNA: TGTGCCAGCAGTTTTGGTCTAGCGGGAGGGCGACCAGATACGCAGTATTTT.

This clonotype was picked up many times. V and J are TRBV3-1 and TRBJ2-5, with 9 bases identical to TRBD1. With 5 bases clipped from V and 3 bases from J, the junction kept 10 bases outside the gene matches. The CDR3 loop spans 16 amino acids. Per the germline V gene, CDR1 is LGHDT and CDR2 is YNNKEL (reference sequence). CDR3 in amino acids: CASSSRWTGDEETQYF. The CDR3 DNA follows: TGTGCCAGCAGCTCCAGGTGGACAGGGGATGAAGAGACCCAGTACTTC.

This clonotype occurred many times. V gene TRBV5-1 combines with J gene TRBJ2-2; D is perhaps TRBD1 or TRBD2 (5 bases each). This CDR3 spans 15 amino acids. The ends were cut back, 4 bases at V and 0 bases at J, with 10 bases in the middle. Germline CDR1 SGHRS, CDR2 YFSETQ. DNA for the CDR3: TGCGCCAGCAGCCCCGGGACCGCGAACACCGGGGAGCTGTTTTTT. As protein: CASSPGTANTGELFF. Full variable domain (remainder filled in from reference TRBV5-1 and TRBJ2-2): KAGVTQTPRYLIKTRGQQVTLSCSPISGHRSVSWYQQTPGQGLQFLFEYFSETQRNKGNFPGRFSGRQFSNSRSEMNVSTLELGDSALYLCASSPGTANTGELFFGEGSRLTVL.

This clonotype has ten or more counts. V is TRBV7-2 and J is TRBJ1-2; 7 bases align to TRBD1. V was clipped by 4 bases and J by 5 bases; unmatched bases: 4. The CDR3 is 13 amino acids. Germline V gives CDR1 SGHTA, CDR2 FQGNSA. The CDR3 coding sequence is TGTGCCAGCAGCTCGGACAGGCGGTATGGCTACACCTTC. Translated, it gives CASSSDRRYGYTF.